The next 26 T cell receptor beta chains were all read from a single sample in a study of blood T cell repertoires in COVID-19. Some clones are missing from TCRdb's copy, which holds only in-frame ones; the method was immunoSEQ multiplex PCR. The sample lists about 120,000 clones, more than 75% seen once, with about 3.9% in the top ten. Sequencing used peripheral blood. These receptors all come from a man aged 55 to 69 with acute or convalescent COVID-19.

The chain is built from TRBV7-9 and TRBJ1-4; the match to TRBD1 covers 8 bases. Germline V lookup: CDR1 SEHNR, CDR2 FQNEAQ (reference sequence). The CDR3 sequence is 15 residues long. J was trimmed by 8 bases and V by 0 bases; bases with no gene match: 5. The CDR3 region has the DNA TGTGCCAGCAGCTTAGCAGCAGGGGGCCGGGAAAAACTGTTTTTT. It yields the protein CASSLAAGGREKLFF. Based on the CDR3 plus reference TRBV7-9 and TRBJ1-4, the full variable domain is DTGVSQNPRHKITKRGQNVTFRCDPISEHNRLYWYRQTLGQGPEFLTYFQNEAQLEKSRLLSDRFSAERPKGSFSTLEIQRTEQGDSAMYLCASSLAAGGREKLFFGSGTQLSVL.

This chain connects TRBV25-1 to TRBJ1-2; a weak D match, TRBD1 (6 bases). The CDR3 contains 16 residues. Germline CDR1 reads MGHDK; CDR2 reads SYGVNS. Trimming left V 1 base short and J 8 bases short, with 20 bases between. In nucleotides, the CDR3 is TGTGCCAGCAGTGAATTTCGGACAGATCATCCAAGGGGCTACACCTTC. Translation gives CASSEFRTDHPRGYTF.

This chain uses TRBV7-2 with TRBJ2-1; 14 bases are shared with TRBD2. The ends lost 6 bases at V and 7 bases at J; junction bases unmatched: 11. The germline V gene encodes CDR1 SGHTA and CDR2 FQGNSA. The CDR3 extends over 17 amino acids. The CDR3 bases are TGTGCCAGCAGTTACGGGGGACTAGCGGGAGCCAATAATGAGCAGTTCTTC. Translation: CASSYGGLAGANNEQFF.

In the case of this clone: Because it lacks the conserved phenylalanine or tryptophan at the end, this CDR3 is likely a read error. The limits of the CDR3 on the DNA are not certain, so only TCRdb's listed CDR3 is given. The chain employs TRBV19 and TRBJ2-3; the table calls TRBD2, which could not be checked here. The length of the CDR3 is 10 amino acids, counting both ends. Germline V lookup: CDR1 LNHDA, CDR2 SQIVND (reference sequence). CDR3 region: CAAVVSPLAL.

This clone was counted once. The V and J genes are TRBV6-5 and TRBJ1-1; 8 positions match TRBD1. Trimming removed 6 bases from V and 11 bases from J; junction bases left unmatched: 11. The CDR3 is made up of 13 amino acids. In germline, CDR1 is MNHEY, CDR2 SVGAGI. CDR3 loop: CASRPQGVRLAFF. In DNA form, the CDR3 reads TGTGCCAGCAGGCCACAGGGGGTTCGCCTGGCTTTCTTT.

The chain joins TRBV5-4 to TRBJ2-5; the D gene is possibly TRBD1 (5 bases). Trimming stripped 0 bases from V and 2 bases from J, with 8 bases between. The CDR3 is made up of 14 amino acids. The germline gives CDR1 SGHNT, CDR2 YYREEE (reference sequence). CDR3 loop: CASSLGQYQETQYF. Written as DNA, the CDR3 is TGTGCCAGCAGCTTGGGACAGTATCAAGAGACCCAGTACTTC.

This clone was found once. This rearrangement joins TRBV28 to TRBJ1-4; 8 bases align to TRBD1. Germline lookup yields CDR1 MDHEN and CDR2 SYDVKM. This CDR3 is built from 16 residues. Trimming at V came to 1 base and at J to 5 bases, leaving 6 bases not matched to a gene. In nucleotides, the CDR3 is TGTGCCAGCAGTTTATCCCGCGCAGGGGGCAATGAAAAACTGTTTTTT. This codes for CASSLSRAGGNEKLFF.

The genes are TRBV4-1 and TRBJ2-7, with TRBD2 matching 9 bases. Germline CDR1 is MGHRA and CDR2 is YSYEKL. Trimming at V came to 0 bases and at J to 1 base, leaving 4 bases not matched to a gene. This CDR3 contains 16 residues. As DNA, the CDR3 is TGCGCCAGCAGCCAAGATGGTAGCGGGAGATCCTACGAGCAGTACTTC. It encodes CASSQDGSGRSYEQYF.

The chain carries TRBV28 and TRBJ2-2; D ambiguous. V lost 4 bases to trimming and J lost 5 bases, with 11 bases between them. Germline V lookup: CDR1 MDHEN, CDR2 SYDVKM. The CDR3 is 14 residues long. The CDR3 here is CASSSPGDTGELFF. The CDR3, as DNA: TGTGCCAGCAGTTCCCCGGGTGATACCGGGGAGCTGTTTTTT.

The gene calls are TRBV4-3 and TRBJ2-2; no reliable D call. The germline V gene has CDR1 LGHNA and CDR2 YSLEER. The CDR3 runs to 17 residues. Trimming took off 0 bases at V and 1 base at J, with 12 bases between the two ends. The CDR3 is CASSQEDVRQNTGELFF. CDR3 DNA sequence: TGCGCCAGCAGCCAAGAGGATGTCAGGCAGAACACCGGGGAGCTGTTTTTT.

The V call is TRBV4-3, the J call TRBJ2-3, with TRBD2 matching over 10 bases. Losses at the gene ends were 4 bases for V and 5 bases for J; bases not matched to a gene: 12. The CDR3 length is 17 residues. Germline CDR1 and CDR2: LGHNA and YSLEER. CDR3 region: CASSPGRGLAYGDTQYF. DNA of the CDR3: TGCGCCAGCAGCCCAGGAAGGGGACTAGCGTATGGAGATACGCAGTATTTT.

For the CDR3, the DNA is TGTGCCAGCAGTGTGAGTCGGGAAGGGGGCGAGCAGTACTTC. It codes for CASSVSREGGEQYF. This rearrangement joins TRBV2 to TRBJ2-7; possibly TRBD1 for D (6 bases). The CDR3 spans 14 residues. Germline lookup yields CDR1 SNHLY and CDR2 FYNNEI. Deletions cut 4 bases from V and 6 bases from J, with 16 bases between. The variable domain in full, with the rest retrieved from reference TRBV2 and TRBJ2-7, is EPEVTQTPSHQVTQMGQEVILRCVPISNHLYFYWYRQILGQKVEFLVSFYNNEISEKSEIFDDQFSVERPDGSNFTLKIRSTKLEDSAMYFCASSVSREGGEQYFGPGTRLTVT.

V usage is TRBV29-1 and J usage is TRBJ2-6; possibly TRBD1 for D (6 bases). Per germline, CDR1 SQVTM and CDR2 ANQGSEA. The CDR3 has 15 amino acids. V gave up 1 base and J gave up 2 bases, with 9 bases separating them. The CDR3 reads CSVEVGGTGANVLTF. The CDR3, as DNA: TGCAGCGTTGAAGTAGGGGGTACTGGGGCCAACGTCCTGACTTTC.

This chain joins TRBV6-5 and TRBJ1-2; D not certain. CDR1 and CDR2 from the germline V gene are MNHEY and SVGAGI. V was cut by 0 bases and J by 2 bases, with 13 bases left in between. CDR3 size: 16 residues. The CDR3 protein is CASSYSVARLNYGYTF. In nucleotides, the CDR3 is TGTGCCAGCAGTTACTCGGTCGCCCGCCTAAACTATGGCTACACCTTC.

The chain couples TRBV5-5 to TRBJ2-7, with 16 bases lining up with TRBD2. This CDR3 is built from 18 residues. Per the germline V gene, CDR1 is SGHKS and CDR2 is YYEKEE (reference sequence). V was clipped by 0 bases and J by 3 bases; unmatched bases: 6. The CDR3: CASSLGPGLAGGSYEQYF. DNA of the CDR3: TGTGCCAGCAGCTTGGGCCCGGGACTAGCGGGAGGGAGCTACGAGCAGTACTTC.

This chain links TRBV7-9 with TRBJ1-5, with TRBD1 as a possible D gene (5 bases). This CDR3 is built from 12 residues. The V end was cut by 3 bases, the J end by 6 bases, with 6 bases between. Germline CDR1 and CDR2: SEHNR and FQNEAQ (reference sequence). The CDR3 DNA reads as TGTGCCAGCAGCTTGGGGGGTCAGCCCCAGCATTTT. Its translation: CASSLGGQPQHF.

This sequence joins TRBV3-1 (or the pseudogene TRBV3-2) and TRBJ2-5; the D is unclear. The CDR3 loop spans 12 amino acids. Germline V gene data show CDR1 as LGHDT and CDR2 as YNNKEL (reference sequence). With 4 bases removed from V and 5 bases from J, the gap between germline ends came to 8 bases. CDR3 DNA: TGTGCCAGCAGCCCCGCGTTTGAGACCCAGTACTTC. It specifies CASSPAFETQYF.

The rearrangement links TRBV28 to TRBJ2-5; a possible D gene is TRBD1 (6 bases). Trimming pared 3 bases from V and 1 base from J, leaving 9 bases between. The CDR3 totals 14 residues. Germline CDR1 is MDHEN and CDR2 is SYDVKM. The CDR3 loop is CASSFRTVQETQYF. DNA for the CDR3: TGTGCCAGCAGTTTCCGGACAGTCCAAGAGACCCAGTACTTC.

The chain is built from TRBV6-1 and TRBJ1-1; TRBD1 might be the D (6 bases). Germline V gene lookup returns CDR1 MNHNS and CDR2 SASEGT. With 2 bases removed from V and 3 bases from J, the gap between germline ends came to 22 bases. The CDR3 loop spans 18 amino acids. The CDR3 spells CASSELLQGSIKDTEAFF. The CDR3 DNA reads as TGTGCCAGCAGTGAACTTTTGCAGGGGAGTATTAAGGACACTGAAGCTTTCTTT.

As to this clone: Other DNA sequences of this sample code for an identical CDR3. This chain links TRBV7-9 with TRBJ1-4; TRBD1 matches at 8 bases. This CDR3 is 14 amino acids long. V shed 4 bases, J shed 7 bases, and the junction held 5 bases outside the gene matches. Germline V gene lookup returns CDR1 SEHNR and CDR2 FQNEAQ (reference sequence). CDR3 residues: CASSSGQGGEKLFF. CDR3 DNA sequence: TGTGCCAGCAGCTCCGGACAGGGTGGTGAAAAACTGTTTTTT.

V usage is TRBV5-1 and J usage is TRBJ2-3, with 10 bases matching TRBD2. The CDR3 has 17 residues. V lost 4 bases to trimming and J lost 3 bases; unmatched junction nucleotides: 11. CDR1 is SGHRS, CDR2 YFSETQ, per germline. CDR3 DNA sequence: TGCGCCAGCAGCGGGCTAGCGGGAGTAAAAAAGACAGATACGCAGTATTTT. It translates to CASSGLAGVKKTDTQYF.

This clone was recorded only once. The V call is TRBV7-9, the J call TRBJ2-5, with TRBD2 as a possible D gene (5 bases). The CDR3 loop spans 14 amino acids. The germline V gene has CDR1 SEHNR and CDR2 FQNEAQ (reference sequence). V lost 2 bases and J 2 bases, leaving 9 bases between the germline ends. CDR3: CASSLISDQETQYF. The CDR3 nucleotides are TGTGCCAGCAGCTTAATTAGCGATCAAGAGACCCAGTACTTC. Complete variable domain (other parts from reference TRBV7-9 and TRBJ2-5): DTGVSQNPRHKITKRGQNVTFRCDPISEHNRLYWYRQTLGQGPEFLTYFQNEAQLEKSRLLSDRFSAERPKGSFSTLEIQRTEQGDSAMYLCASSLISDQETQYFGPGTRLLVL.

As concerns this clone: The same CDR3 also results from other DNA sequences found in this sample. The V gene is TRBV11-2, the J gene TRBJ2-7; 10 bases fit TRBD2. The J segment lost 3 bases and the V segment lost 4 bases, leaving 3 bases of the junction unmatched. The CDR3 runs to 14 residues. Germline CDR1 reads SGHAT; CDR2 reads FQNNGV. The CDR3 loop reads CASSSSSGSYEQYF. In DNA, the CDR3 is TGTGCCAGCAGCTCCTCTAGCGGGAGCTACGAGCAGTACTTC.

The V call is TRBV24-1, the J call TRBJ1-1; D perhaps matches TRBD1 (6 bases). The CDR3 runs 15 residues. The ends were cut back, 9 bases at V and 1 base at J, with 17 bases in the middle. CDR1 is KGHDR, CDR2 SFDVKD, per germline. The CDR3 spells CATASSGGANTEAFF. The CDR3 bases are TGTGCCACCGCCTCATCGGGGGGCGCGAACACTGAAGCTTTCTTT.

V usage is TRBV18 and J usage is TRBJ2-7, with D possibly being TRBD1 (5 bases). CDR3 size: 14 residues. Trimming took off 3 bases at V and 5 bases at J, with 14 bases between the two ends. Germline V gene data show CDR1 as KGHSH and CDR2 as LQKENI. The DNA of the CDR3 is TGTGCCAGCTCACCGACAGTTTCTCGGGACGAGCAGTACTTC. Translated, it gives CASSPTVSRDEQYF.

V gene TRBV19 combines with J gene TRBJ2-1; 7 bases line up with TRBD2. There are 15 residues in the CDR3. The germline V gene has CDR1 LNHDA and CDR2 SQIVND (reference sequence). The V gene end was trimmed by 7 bases and the J gene end by 7 bases; junction bases not matched to a gene: 13. The CDR3 reads CASTNSGLKGNEQFF. The CDR3 bases are TGTGCCAGTACCAATAGCGGGCTAAAGGGAAATGAGCAGTTCTTC.